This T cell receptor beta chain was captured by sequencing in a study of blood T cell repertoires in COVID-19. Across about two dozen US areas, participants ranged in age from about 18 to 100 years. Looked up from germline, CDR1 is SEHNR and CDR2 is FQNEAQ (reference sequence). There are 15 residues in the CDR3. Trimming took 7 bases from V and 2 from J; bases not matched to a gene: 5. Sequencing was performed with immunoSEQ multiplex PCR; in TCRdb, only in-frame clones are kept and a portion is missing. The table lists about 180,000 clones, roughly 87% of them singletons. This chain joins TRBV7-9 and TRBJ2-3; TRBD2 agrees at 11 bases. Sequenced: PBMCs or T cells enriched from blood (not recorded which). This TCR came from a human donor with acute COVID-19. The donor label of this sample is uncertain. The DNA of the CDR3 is TGTGCCAGCACCCGACTAGCGGGGTCCACAGATACGCAGTATTTT. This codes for CASTRLAGSTDTQYF.